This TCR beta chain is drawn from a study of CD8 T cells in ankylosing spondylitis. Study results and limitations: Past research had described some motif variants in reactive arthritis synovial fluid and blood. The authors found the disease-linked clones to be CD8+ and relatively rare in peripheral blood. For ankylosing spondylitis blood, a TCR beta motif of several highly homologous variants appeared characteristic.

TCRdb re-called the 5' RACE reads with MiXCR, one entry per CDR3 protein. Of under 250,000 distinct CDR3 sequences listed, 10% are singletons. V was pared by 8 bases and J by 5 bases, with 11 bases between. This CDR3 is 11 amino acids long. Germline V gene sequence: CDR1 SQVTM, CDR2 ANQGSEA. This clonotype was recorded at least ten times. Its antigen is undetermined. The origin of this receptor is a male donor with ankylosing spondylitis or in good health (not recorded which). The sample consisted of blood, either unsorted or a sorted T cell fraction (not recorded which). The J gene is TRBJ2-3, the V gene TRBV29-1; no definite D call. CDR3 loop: CSLLTGDTQYF. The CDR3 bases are TGCAGCCTCCTAACGGGAGATACGCAGTATTTT.